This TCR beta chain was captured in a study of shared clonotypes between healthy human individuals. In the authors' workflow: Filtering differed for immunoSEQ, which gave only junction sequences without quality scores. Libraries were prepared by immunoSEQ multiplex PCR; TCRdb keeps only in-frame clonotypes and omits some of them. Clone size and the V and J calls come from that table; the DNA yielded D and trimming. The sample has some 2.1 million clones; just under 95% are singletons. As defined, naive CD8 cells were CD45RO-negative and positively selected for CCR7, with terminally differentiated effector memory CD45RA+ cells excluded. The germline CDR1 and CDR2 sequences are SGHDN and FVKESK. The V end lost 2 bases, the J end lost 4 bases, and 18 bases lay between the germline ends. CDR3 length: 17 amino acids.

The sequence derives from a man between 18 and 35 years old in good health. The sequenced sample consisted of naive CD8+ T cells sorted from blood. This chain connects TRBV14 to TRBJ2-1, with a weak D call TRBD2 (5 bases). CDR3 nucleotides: TGTGCCAGCAGCCAACCCCGGGCGCGGGTGGGATACAATGAGCAGTTCTTC. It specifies CASSQPRARVGYNEQFF.